The 27 T cell receptor beta chains below all came from one sample that was sequenced in a study of regulatory T cells in long-lasting Graves disease. Library construction for TCR beta used iRepertoire HTBI primers and Arm-PCR of CDR3 regions. TCRdb ran MiXCR on the multiplex PCR reads and lists one entry per CDR3 protein. Of roughly 500,000 distinct CDR3 sequences in the sample, around 12% are singletons; the top ten hold about 8.9%. The sample's time point: newly diagnosed GD, antithyroid drugs for less than 3 months. RNA isolated from PBMCs was used to make the TCR library. The same sample was also used in a study of T cells in Graves' hyperthyroidism and ophthalmopathy.

The sequences come from peripheral blood mononuclear cells (PBMCs), collected at new diagnosis, from a patient treated with antithyroid drugs. Receptors were obtained from a young woman with Graves disease.

This clonotype occurred many times. This chain links TRBV6-1 with TRBJ1-5, with TRBD1 matching over 10 bases. The V gene's germline CDR1 is MNHNS and CDR2 SASEGT. This CDR3 contains 14 residues. Unmatched junction bases numbered 10, after V lost 7 bases and J lost 10 bases. CDR3 nucleotide sequence: TGTGCCAGCACCTGGACAGGGGGGTTTCAACCCCAGCATTTT. Amino acid sequence: CASTWTGGFQPQHF.

This clonotype was observed a few times. V is TRBV4-3 and J is TRBJ2-3; TRBD2 agrees at 11 bases. The V segment lost 1 base and the J segment 10 bases; nucleotides outside the gene matches: 10. The CDR3 length is 16 residues. CDR1 LGHNA and CDR2 YSLEER come from the germline V gene. The CDR3 region has the DNA TGCGCCAGCAGCCAAGTTTTAGCGGGAGGGCCTTTTCCGCAGTATTTT. It is translated as CASSQVLAGGPFPQYF.

This clonotype was picked up many times. The rearrangement links TRBV28 to TRBJ1-3, with 9 bases aligning to TRBD1. The trim removed 6 bases at V and 3 bases at J, leaving 3 bases unmatched. Germline-derived CDR1 and CDR2 are MDHEN and SYDVKM. The CDR3 has 14 residues. The CDR3 DNA reads TGTGCCAGCAGAACAGGGGGCTTTGGAAACACCATATATTTT. Its translation: CASRTGGFGNTIYF.

In regard to this clonotype: This may be a read error: a much more frequent sequence differs by one nucleotide. The chain recombines TRBV9 with TRBJ2-1, with a possible D match to TRBD2 (6 bases). The last part of the DNA fits TRBJ2-5 better; the J call may be wrong. CDR3 size: 16 residues. CDR1 SGDLS and CDR2 YYNGEE come from the germline V gene. CDR3 in amino acids: CASSVGLAEDQETQYF. The CDR3 DNA reads as TGTGCCAGCAGCGTAGGTTTAGCGGAGGATCAAGAGACCCAGTACTTC.

The rearrangement joins TRBV4-1 to TRBJ2-1, with TRBD2 as a possible D gene (5 bases). The V end lost 0 bases, the J end lost 6 bases, and 15 bases lay between the germline ends. Germline loops: CDR1 MGHRA, CDR2 YSYEKL. This CDR3 is 16 amino acids long. In nucleotides, the CDR3 is TGCGCCAGCAGCCAAGATCTTGCGCAGAGGGCCAATGAGCAGTTCTTC. It translates to CASSQDLAQRANEQFF.

The table lists this clonotype with many counts. The chain has TRBV12-3 or TRBV12-4 and TRBJ2-2; 12 nucleotides line up with TRBD2. V lost 3 bases, J lost 6 bases, and 5 bases stayed unmatched. This CDR3 has 16 amino acids. The CDR3 protein is CASSFRSSGRAGELFF. The CDR3 DNA follows: TGTGCCAGCAGTTTCCGGTCTAGCGGGAGGGCCGGGGAGCTGTTTTTT.

This clonotype was counted ten times or more. The rearrangement joins TRBV28 to TRBJ1-6; D ambiguous. The germline V gene has CDR1 MDHEN and CDR2 SYDVKM. Trimming took off 6 bases at V and 7 bases at J, with 22 bases between the two ends. This CDR3 comprises 17 residues. In nucleotides, the CDR3 is TGTGCCAGCAGCCTACCGCCCTTGACCGGAGAAAATTCACCCCTCCACTTT. The encoded protein is CASSLPPLTGENSPLHF.

This clonotype showed up just a few times. The chain employs TRBV4-2 and TRBJ1-4; no firm D call. Trimming took 1 base from V and 5 from J, leaving 11 bases between them. The CDR3 runs to 15 residues. Germline V gene data show CDR1 as LGHNA and CDR2 as YNFKEQ. The CDR3 nucleotides read TGTGCCAGCAGCCAAGTAGGCACGGGGAATGAAAAACTGTTTTTT. This translates into CASSQVGTGNEKLFF.

Comments on this clonotype: Its ends do not fully match the called genes, so a read error is possible. The V and J genes are TRBV19 and TRBJ1-5, with 11 bases lining up with TRBD1. This CDR3 is built from 16 residues. From germline, CDR1 is LNHDA and CDR2 SQIVND (reference sequence). The CDR3 bases are TGTGCCAGTAGTGGGCGGGACAGGGGGTTCAATCAGCCCCAGCGTTTT. Encoded protein: CASSGRDRGFNQPQRF.

This clonotype was counted at least ten times. The genes are TRBV6-5 and TRBJ2-1; tentatively, D is TRBD1 or TRBD2 (5 bases each). Trimming shortened V by 4 bases and J by 6 bases, and 10 bases separated the two germline ends. In germline, CDR1 is MNHEY, CDR2 SVGAGI. There are 13 residues in the CDR3. Written as DNA, the CDR3 is TGTGCCAGCAGTTTATCCGGGACCAATGAGCAGTTCTTC. As protein: CASSLSGTNEQFF.

This clonotype was observed at least ten times. The chain carries TRBV4-1 and TRBJ2-3, with 9 bases identical to TRBD1. CDR1 is MGHRA and CDR2 is YSYEKL in the germline V gene. Unmatched junction bases numbered 3, after V lost 2 bases and J lost 0 bases. The CDR3 runs to 16 residues. CDR3 DNA sequence: TGCGCCAGCAGCCAATATGACAGGGGGAGCACAGATACGCAGTATTTT. It yields the protein CASSQYDRGSTDTQYF.

The chain is built from TRBV4-3 and TRBJ2-5; no reliable D call. Matching the DNA end better, TRBJ2-1 makes the J call doubtful. The length of the CDR3 is 11 residues. In germline, CDR1 is LGHNA, CDR2 YSLEER. The CDR3 loop reads CASRRMNEQFF. CDR3 nucleotide sequence: TGCGCCAGCAGGCGTATGAATGAGCAGTTCTTC.

In this sample, this clonotype turned up many times. The chain carries TRBV18 and TRBJ1-5; no clear D. Between the trimmed V and J ends, which lost 2 bases and 0 bases, there was a span of 5 bases. This CDR3 region has 14 residues. The germline gives CDR1 KGHSH, CDR2 LQKENI. CDR3 coding DNA: TGTGCCAGCTCACCATTGGATAGCAATCAGCCCCAGCATTTT. As protein: CASSPLDSNQPQHF. The variable domain in full, completed from reference TRBV18 and TRBJ1-5, reads NAGVMQNPRHLVRRRGQEARLRCSPMKGHSHVYWYRQLPEEGLKFMVYLQKENIIDESGMPKERFSAEFPKEGPSILRIQQVVRGDSAAYFCASSPLDSNQPQHFGDGTRLSIL.

This clonotype has only a few counts. This chain joins TRBV6-5 and TRBJ2-1; D remains ambiguous. V was cut by 0 bases and J by 7 bases, with 19 bases left in between. Germline V gives CDR1 MNHEY, CDR2 SVGAGI. The CDR3 has 17 amino acids. The CDR3 DNA reads as TGTGCCAGCAGTTACTCGAATACGGGTCCACTCAATAATGAGCAGTTCTTC. It codes for CASSYSNTGPLNNEQFF.

The chain carries TRBV3-1 and TRBJ1-1, with a weak D call TRBD1 (5 bases). Trimming took off 0 bases at V and 10 bases at J, with 9 bases between the two ends. The CDR3 is made up of 12 amino acids. Germline assignment: CDR1 LGHDT and CDR2 YNNKEL (reference sequence). The CDR3 protein is CASSQDRQRAFF. CDR3 bases: TGTGCCAGCAGCCAAGACCGACAGAGAGCTTTCTTT.

As DNA, the CDR3 is TGCGCCAGCAGCCAAAAAGGGGGCAGCCAAGAGACCCAGTACTTC. This gives the protein CASSQKGGSQETQYF. V usage is TRBV4-3 and J usage is TRBJ2-5; 7 bases match TRBD1. The CDR3 spans 15 residues. Trimming at V came to 2 bases and at J to 1 base, leaving 4 bases not matched to a gene. Germline assignment: CDR1 LGHNA and CDR2 YSLEER.

This clonotype has at least ten counts. Here the CDR3 DNA reads TGCGCCAGCAGTGAGACTCCACAAAATGAAAAACTGTTTTTT. Amino acids: CASSETPQNEKLFF. This chain connects TRBV10-2 to TRBJ1-4; D call uncertain. CDR3 size: 14 residues. V was cut by 2 bases and J by 5 bases, with 9 bases left in between. Per the germline V gene, CDR1 is WSHSY and CDR2 is SAAADI.

This clonotype was recorded at least ten times. The genes are TRBV9 and TRBJ2-1; TRBD2 matches at 7 bases. V gave up 3 bases and J gave up 5 bases; unmatched junction bases: 11. Germline V gene data show CDR1 as SGDLS and CDR2 as YYNGEE. The CDR3 is 16 amino acids. The CDR3 loop reads CASSAIRIAGNNEQFF. DNA of the CDR3: TGTGCCAGCAGCGCTATTAGGATAGCGGGTAACAATGAGCAGTTCTTC.

This clonotype was seen a handful of times. The J gene is TRBJ1-5, the V gene TRBV7-6; D call uncertain. CDR1 and CDR2 from the germline V gene are SGHVS and FNYEAQ. The length of the CDR3 is 19 residues. The V end was cut by 3 bases, the J end by 2 bases, with 23 bases between. CDR3 in amino acids: CASSLKPREGYMGNQPQHF. For the CDR3, the DNA is TGTGCCAGCAGCTTGAAGCCCAGAGAGGGTTACATGGGCAATCAGCCCCAGCATTTT.

This clonotype was observed a few times. The chain carries TRBV19 and TRBJ1-1; the D is unclear. Germline CDR1 LNHDA, CDR2 SQIVND (reference sequence). This CDR3 has 12 amino acids. V dropped 1 base and J dropped 6 bases, with 6 bases sitting between them. The CDR3 nucleotides are TGTGCCAGTAGTATAGTCCCGTCTGAAGCTTTCTTT. Amino acid sequence: CASSIVPSEAFF.

The chain is built from TRBV4-1 and TRBJ1-3; no clear D gene. The CDR3 runs to 15 residues. Trimming shortened V by 0 bases and J by 2 bases, and 8 bases separated the two germline ends. Germline-derived CDR1 and CDR2 are MGHRA and YSYEKL. CDR3 amino acids: CASSQDRGAGNTIYF. The CDR3 coding sequence is TGCGCCAGCAGCCAAGATCGAGGTGCTGGAAACACCATATATTTT.

This clonotype was found a few times. The chain joins TRBV7-7 to TRBJ2-5; 7 nucleotides agree with TRBD2. CDR3 length: 16 amino acids. Germline values: CDR1 SSHAT, CDR2 FNYEAQ (reference sequence). V lost 2 bases to trimming and J lost 5 bases; unmatched junction nucleotides: 11. CDR3 amino acids: CASSLKPPVGGETQYF. The DNA for the CDR3 is TGTGCCAGCAGCTTAAAACCCCCGGTCGGGGGGGAGACCCAGTACTTC.

Ten or more counts support this clonotype. The V gene is TRBV11-2, the J gene TRBJ2-1; D possibly corresponds to TRBD2 (6 bases). Germline V CDR1 and CDR2: SGHAT, FQNNGV. Trimming took off 8 bases at V and 9 bases at J, with 17 bases between the two ends. The CDR3 contains 13 residues. The DNA of the CDR3 is TGTGCCAGCGGAGGGGACCGGAGGAGTGAGCAGTTCTTC. Translating it yields CASGGDRRSEQFF.

There are many counts of this clonotype. The chain employs TRBV2 and TRBJ1-3; D gene unclear. CDR1 SNHLY and CDR2 FYNNEI come from the germline V gene. The length of the CDR3 is 13 residues. The germline V and J ends were trimmed by 8 bases and 5 bases, with 13 bases remaining between them. The CDR3 nucleotides read TGTGCCAGCGGAAAGAGCAGCCGAAACACCATATATTTT. As protein: CASGKSSRNTIYF.

The rearrangement uses TRBV20-1 and TRBJ2-3, with D maybe TRBD2 (5 bases). CDR1 and CDR2 (germline): DFQATT, SNEGSKA (reference sequence). Deletions cut 6 bases from V and 3 bases from J, with 19 bases between. The CDR3 has 15 residues. For the CDR3, the DNA is TGCAGTGCAATAAGGGAGCGGTTGGCGACAGATACGCAGTATTTT. Encoded protein: CSAIRERLATDTQYF.

The chain uses TRBV19 and TRBJ1-1; TRBD1 agrees at 7 bases. This CDR3 comprises 14 residues. In germline, CDR1 is LNHDA, CDR2 SQIVND (reference sequence). Trimming took 6 bases from V and 0 from J; bases not matched to a gene: 4. CDR3 DNA sequence: TGTGCCAGTAGGAACAGGGGTGTGAACACTGAAGCTTTCTTT. Residues: CASRNRGVNTEAFF.

This clonotype showed up many times. The CDR3 nucleotides are TGTGCCAGCAGCTTACCCAGCCTTAGCACAGATACGCAGTATTTT. Amino acids: CASSLPSLSTDTQYF. This sequence joins TRBV7-2 and TRBJ2-3; the D is unclear. The CDR3 spans 15 residues. The germline gives CDR1 SGHTA, CDR2 FQGNSA. Trimming shortened V by 2 bases and J by 0 bases, and 9 bases separated the two germline ends. Complete variable domain (other parts from reference TRBV7-2 and TRBJ2-3): GAGVSQSPSNKVTEKGKDVELRCDPISGHTALYWYRQSLGQGLEFLIYFQGNSAPDKSGLPSDRFSAERTGGSVSTLTIQRTQQEDSAVYLCASSLPSLSTDTQYFGPGTRLTVL.